These T cell receptor beta chains were read from a single sample in a study of human T cells and chemical hapten exposure. From the RACE reads, TCRdb called clonotypes with MiXCR, one entry per CDR3 protein. The data contain about 120,000 distinct CDR3 sequences, roughly 12% of them singletons. The sequences come from whole blood, collected in connection with sensitization to the hapten diphenylcyclopropenone (DPC). Source of these receptors: a woman between 50 and 59 years old with alopecia areata. Some clones in this sample may be carry-over from other donors' samples. Both conserved end residues are part of each CDR3.

14,TRBV7-9,TRBJ2-1,CASSLAPRVNEQFF
19,TRBV6-6,TRBJ2-3,CASRTTGTSGRLGTDTQYF
14,TRBV6-6,TRBJ1-3,CASSASGPTDTIYF
15,TRBV12-3/TRBV12-4,TRBJ1-1,CASSLVGGPGTEAFF
14,TRBV5-4,TRBJ2-4,CASSLRGAKNIQYF
13,TRBV28,TRBJ1-6,CASSLVGHSPLHF
19,TRBV4-3,TRBJ2-1,CASSQAFGTGGVSYNEQFF
14,TRBV10-2,TRBJ1-5,CASSGGQGYQPQHF
18,TRBV19,TRBJ2-2,CASSIESAGGVNTGELFF
14,TRBV4-1,TRBJ2-1,CASRSLAGHNEQFF
11,TRBV28,TRBJ2-4,CASSFSLVMYF
14,TRBV3-1,TRBJ1-2,CASSQSGRNYGYTF
14,TRBV2,TRBJ1-1,CASSSERGGTEAFF
18,TRBV28,TRBJ2-3,CASSLRGASGRATDTQYF
14,TRBV28,TRBJ1-3,CASSGPGTGNTIYF
17,TRBV12-3/TRBV12-4,TRBJ2-3,CASVGTRAIGLGDTQYF
15,TRBV7-9,TRBJ2-7,CASSYSKAAEGEQYF
14,TRBV7-2,TRBJ2-5,CASSHSGRQEPQYF
13,TRBV7-9,TRBJ2-7,CASSATAAYEQYF
13,TRBV6-5,TRBJ1-2,CASRSTALYGYTF
15,TRBV2,TRBJ1-6,CASSAQGAVNSPLHF
19,TRBV18,TRBJ2-7,CASSPQGRMTGPYAYEQYF
15,TRBV7-2,TRBJ1-6,CASSQDFDGQSPLHF
13,TRBV10-2,TRBJ2-5,CASRLGGQETQYF
13,TRBV12-3/TRBV12-4,TRBJ2-7,CASSADPGYEQYF
14,TRBV28,TRBJ1-2,CASRTSEGGYGYTF
14,TRBV5-1,TRBJ2-5,CASSLVPGVETQYF